One T cell receptor beta chain is described in this entry. Clones were sequenced by immunoSEQ multiplex PCR, and TCRdb holds only the in-frame ones, with some missing. This table holds 150,000 to 200,000 clones, approximately 79% found once. The sample comes from a study of blood T cell repertoires in COVID-19. The sequence was obtained from a woman in her forties with COVID-19, enrolled during active disease. Sequenced material: peripheral blood.

CDR3 sequence reads: CASSLYGPEQYF. CDR3 sequence (DNA): TGTGCCAGCAGCTTGTATGGGCCCGAGCAGTACTTC. J is TRBJ2-7 and V is TRBV5-5, with D hard to call. CDR1 and CDR2 from the germline V gene are SGHKS and YYEKEE (reference sequence). Between the trimmed V and J ends, which lost 1 base and 6 bases, there was a span of 8 bases. This CDR3 contains 12 residues.